Here is one T cell receptor (beta chain) with its context. Its antigen is unknown. 5'RACE template switching produced TCR cDNA carrying a universal primer site and UMIs. TCRdb used MiXCR to reprocess the 5' RACE reads, holding one entry per CDR3 protein. The table lists around 300,000 distinct CDR3 sequences, 4.1% of them singletons, with 20% to 25% in the top ten. The V end lost 3 bases, the J end lost 3 bases, and 10 bases lay between the germline ends. The CDR3 is 13 residues long. Germline CDR1 and CDR2: SGHRS and YFSETQ. The data belong to a study of T cells after yellow fever vaccination. Overall study results and limits: The bulk population could contribute abundant contaminating clonotypes to FACS-sorted repertoires. Primary-vaccination clones mostly resurfaced post-booster (about 95% CD4, under 90% CD8).

The chain joins TRBV5-1 to TRBJ2-7; D is perhaps TRBD2 (6 bases). The input for sequencing was PBMCs, taken 5 days after the yellow fever booster vaccination. The TCR originated in a man younger than 35 who received the YFV17D yellow fever vaccine. The CDR3 spells CASSSGVLYEQYF. The CDR3 nucleotides are TGCGCCAGCAGCTCGGGAGTCCTCTACGAGCAGTACTTC.